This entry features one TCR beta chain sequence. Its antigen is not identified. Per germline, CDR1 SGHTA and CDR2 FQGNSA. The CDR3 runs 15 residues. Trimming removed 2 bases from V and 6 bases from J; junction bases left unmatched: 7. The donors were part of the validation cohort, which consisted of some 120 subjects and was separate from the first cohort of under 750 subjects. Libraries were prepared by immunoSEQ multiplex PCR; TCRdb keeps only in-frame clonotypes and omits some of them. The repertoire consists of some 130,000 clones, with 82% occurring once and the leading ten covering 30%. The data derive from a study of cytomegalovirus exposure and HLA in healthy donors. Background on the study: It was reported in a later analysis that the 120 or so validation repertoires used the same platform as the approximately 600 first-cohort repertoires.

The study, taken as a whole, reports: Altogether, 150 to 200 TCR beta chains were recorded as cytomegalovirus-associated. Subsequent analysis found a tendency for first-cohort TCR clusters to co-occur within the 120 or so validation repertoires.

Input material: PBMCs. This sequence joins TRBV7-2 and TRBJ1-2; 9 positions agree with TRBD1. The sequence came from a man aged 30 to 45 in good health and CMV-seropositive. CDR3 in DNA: TGTGCCAGCAGCTTAAAACAGGGGGCGCAGGATGGCTACACCTTC. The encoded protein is CASSLKQGAQDGYTF.